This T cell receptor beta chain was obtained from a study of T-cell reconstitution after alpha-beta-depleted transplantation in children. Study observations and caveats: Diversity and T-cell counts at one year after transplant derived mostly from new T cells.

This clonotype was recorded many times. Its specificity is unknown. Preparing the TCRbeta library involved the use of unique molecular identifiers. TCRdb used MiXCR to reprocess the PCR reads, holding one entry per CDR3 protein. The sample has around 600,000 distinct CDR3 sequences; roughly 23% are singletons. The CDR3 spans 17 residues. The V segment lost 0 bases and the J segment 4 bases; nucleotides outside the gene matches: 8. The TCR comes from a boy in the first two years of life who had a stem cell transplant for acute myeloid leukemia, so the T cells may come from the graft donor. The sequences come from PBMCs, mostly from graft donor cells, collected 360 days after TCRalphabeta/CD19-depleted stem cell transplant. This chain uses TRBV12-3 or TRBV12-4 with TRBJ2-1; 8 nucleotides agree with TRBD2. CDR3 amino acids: CASSLAPSGLEYNEQFF. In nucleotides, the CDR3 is TGTGCCAGCAGTTTAGCCCCCTCGGGACTAGAATACAATGAGCAGTTCTTC.